A selection of T cell receptor beta chains follows, all from one sample in a study of spatial heterogeneity in lung cancer. MiXCR was run by TCRdb on the 5' RACE reads, yielding one entry per CDR3 protein. The sample contains about 82,000 distinct CDR3 sequences, 10% to 15% of which appear only once. The sample here was PBMCs, taken at surgery. The source of these receptors is a male donor with early-stage non-small cell lung cancer. The CDR3 runs from the conserved cysteine through the conserved F or W. The order of the fields is clone size, D gene, V gene, J gene, CDR3 protein, CDR3 DNA. D genes are given only for firm matches. Size tells how often a clone was seen (once, few, many) or the class of an expanded clone, and some rows leave it out.

many	-	TRBV15	TRBJ1-1	CATSRDLGQLNTEAFF	TGTGCCACCAGCAGAGATTTGGGACAACTGAACACTGAAGCTTTCTTT
many	-	TRBV3-1	TRBJ2-1	CATTLQGEQFF	TGTGCCACCACCCTTCAGGGTGAGCAGTTCTTC
few	TRBD1	TRBV9	TRBJ2-3	CASSVEGQGLPDTQYF	TGTGCCAGCAGCGTAGAAGGACAGGGGCTCCCAGATACGCAGTATTTT
-	-	TRBV11-2	TRBJ1-2	CASSSQGGYGYTF	TGTGCCAGCAGCTCCCAGGGAGGATATGGCTACACCTTC
many	-	TRBV19	TRBJ2-5	CASSPRRDHQETQYF	TGTGCCAGTAGCCCCCGCCGGGACCATCAAGAGACCCAGTACTTC
-	-	TRBV7-3	TRBJ2-5	CASSLMTQETQYF	TGTGCCAGCAGCTTAATGACACAAGAGACCCAGTACTTC
-	TRBD2	TRBV20-1	TRBJ2-5	CSARVSGKETQYF	TGCAGTGCTAGAGTTAGCGGGAAAGAGACCCAGTACTTC
-	-	TRBV19	TRBJ2-4	CASSIDQGRLAKNIQYF	TGTGCCAGTAGTATAGATCAAGGGAGACTAGCCAAAAACATTCAGTACTTC
few	TRBD1	TRBV10-3	TRBJ2-7	CAVQGASYEQYF	TGTGCCGTACAGGGGGCTTCCTACGAGCAGTACTTC
-	TRBD2	TRBV23-1	TRBJ2-1	CASSQFDGRAYNEQFF	TGCGCCAGCAGTCAATTCGACGGGAGGGCCTACAATGAGCAGTTCTTC
-	-	TRBV19	TRBJ1-1	CASSGTPNTEAFF	TGTGCCAGTAGTGGGACACCGAACACTGAAGCTTTCTTT
-	-	TRBV12-3/TRBV12-4	TRBJ1-1	CASSLRVNTEAFF	TGTGCCAGCAGTCTTAGGGTGAACACTGAAGCTTTCTTT
-	-	TRBV3-1	TRBJ2-1	CASSRTGPAEGPHEQFF	TGTGCCAGCAGCCGAACTGGCCCAGCGGAGGGCCCCCATGAGCAGTTCTTC
few	-	TRBV5-1	TRBJ1-1	CASSPGGGAFAEAFF	TGCGCCAGCAGCCCGGGGGGAGGGGCGTTCGCTGAAGCTTTCTTT
-	-	TRBV18	TRBJ1-1	CASSLRTTDTNTEAFF	TGTGCCAGCTCACTTCGGACGACAGACACGAACACTGAAGCTTTCTTT
medium-sized	-	TRBV5-1	TRBJ2-7	CASSSFGNEQYF	TGCGCCAGCAGCTCTTTCGGGAACGAGCAGTACTTC
-	-	TRBV11-2	TRBJ2-1	CASSLTVSYNEQFF	TGTGCCAGCAGCTTAACTGTCTCCTACAATGAGCAGTTCTTC
many	-	TRBV6-1	TRBJ1-1	CASSEFGVMNTEAFF	TGTGCCAGCAGTGAATTCGGGGTCATGAACACTGAAGCTTTCTTT